This T cell receptor beta chain is from a study of graft-versus-host responses after intestinal transplantation. Study-level information: Each of the recipients got a multivisceral, liver-intestinal, or isolated intestinal transplant. Anti-thymocyte globulin induction preceded three to four years of tacrolimus and steroid maintenance in all recipients. Study-wide results and caveats: Recipient-marrow GvH clones were detected, some having first appeared in ileum or blood.

The method was immunoSEQ multiplex PCR; TCRdb's version includes in-frame clones alone and lacks a portion of them. The sample consists of about 110,000 clones, about 92% of them appearing once. This clone was seen only a few times. Its antigen is undetermined. The sequences come from unstimulated CD8+ T cells sorted from spleen or lymph node cells, collected before transplant. The source is a human donor who was the organ donor for an intestinal transplant.

In DNA, the CDR3 is TGTGCCAGCAGTCCAACAGGAACCTCCTACGAGCAGTACTTC. Translating gives CASSPTGTSYEQYF. V is TRBV6-1 and J is TRBJ2-7, with a tentative D call TRBD1 (5 bases). CDR3 size: 14 residues. Trimming took off 5 bases at V and 0 bases at J, with 11 bases between the two ends. Looked up from germline, CDR1 is MNHNS and CDR2 is SASEGT.